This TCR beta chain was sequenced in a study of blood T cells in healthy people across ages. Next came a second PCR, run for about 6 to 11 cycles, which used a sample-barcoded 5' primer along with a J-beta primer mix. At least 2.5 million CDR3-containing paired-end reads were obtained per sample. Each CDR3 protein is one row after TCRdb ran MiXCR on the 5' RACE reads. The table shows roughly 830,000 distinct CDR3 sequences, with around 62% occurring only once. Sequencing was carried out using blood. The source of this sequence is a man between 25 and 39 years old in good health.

The CDR3 DNA sequence: TGTGCCAGCAGCCAGCAAACTACTAGCGGGGGGCCCTATGAGCAGTTCTTC. This sequence encodes CASSQQTTSGGPYEQFF. The chain combines TRBV4-2 with TRBJ2-1; 12 positions agree with TRBD2. CDR1 is LGHNA and CDR2 is YNFKEQ in the germline V gene. The CDR3 loop spans 17 amino acids. V gave up 3 bases and J gave up 8 bases; unmatched junction bases: 11.